The 27 T cell receptor beta chains in this list originate from one sample, sequenced in a study of shared clonotypes between healthy human individuals. The assay was immunoSEQ multiplex PCR, and TCRdb's table has in-frame clones only and misses some. The sample has around 2.3 million clones, 90% to 96% seen once. Material: naive CD4+ T cells sorted from blood. Subset of the sample: CD45RA+ positively selected. All receptors come from a man younger than 35 in good health.

The gene calls are TRBV7-9 and TRBJ1-5; TRBD1 is a possible D gene (5 bases). This CDR3 is 15 amino acids long. In germline, CDR1 is SEHNR, CDR2 FQNEAQ (reference sequence). Trimming removed 1 base at V and 1 base at J, with 8 bases between. The DNA for the CDR3 is TGTGCCAGCAGCTTAGTGGGGGAAAGCAATCAGCCCCAGCATTTT. It yields the protein CASSLVGESNQPQHF.

The chain couples TRBV11-1 to TRBJ2-2; a possible D gene is TRBD2 (6 bases). With 1 base removed from V and 1 base from J, the gap between germline ends came to 7 bases. Germline CDR1 is SGHAT and CDR2 is FQDESV (reference sequence). The CDR3 consists of 15 residues. CDR3 protein: CASSLGRGNTGELFF. The CDR3 bases are TGTGCCAGCAGCTTAGGGCGGGGGAACACCGGGGAGCTGTTTTTT.

This clone is a singleton in its sample. The rearrangement uses TRBV30 and TRBJ1-2; D might be TRBD1 (5 bases). Germline loops: CDR1 GTSNPN, CDR2 SVGIG (reference sequence). This CDR3 has 14 amino acids. The V gene lost 0 bases and the J gene lost 7 bases, with 15 bases spanning the gap. CDR3 region: CAWSVQAVRSGYTF. CDR3 sequence (DNA): TGTGCCTGGAGTGTACAGGCAGTTAGAAGTGGCTACACCTTC.

The chain couples TRBV7-2 to TRBJ1-2; D is perhaps TRBD1 (5 bases). Germline lookup yields CDR1 SGHTA and CDR2 FQGNSA. CDR3 length: 14 amino acids. Trimming pared 5 bases from V and 7 bases from J, leaving 17 bases between. This CDR3 is CASSPREEGLGYTF. The CDR3 nucleotides read TGTGCCAGCAGCCCCAGGGAAGAGGGGCTTGGCTACACCTTC.

The chain uses TRBV6-1 and TRBJ1-2; a possible D gene is TRBD1 (5 bases). Deletions cut 5 bases from V and 4 bases from J, with 11 bases between. The CDR3 is 13 amino acids. The germline gives CDR1 MNHNS, CDR2 SASEGT. CDR3 protein: CASSPGLSYGYTF. The CDR3 coding sequence is TGTGCCAGCAGTCCGGGACTAAGCTATGGCTACACCTTC.

As regards this clone: Other DNA sequences in the sample encode the same CDR3. The chain employs TRBV7-2 and TRBJ1-3; maybe TRBD1 (5 bases). Germline CDR1 and CDR2: SGHTA and FQGNSA. The length of the CDR3 is 15 residues. V lost 5 bases to trimming and J lost 0 bases, with 11 bases between them. CDR3: CASSLGAGSGNTIYF. CDR3 coding DNA: TGTGCCAGCAGCCTTGGGGCCGGCTCTGGAAACACCATATATTTT.

This rearrangement joins TRBV19 to TRBJ1-6; 7 nucleotides agree with TRBD1. The germline V gene has CDR1 LNHDA and CDR2 SQIVND (reference sequence). V shed 6 bases and J 6 bases; nucleotides not matched to a gene: 8. This CDR3 is 15 amino acids long. The CDR3 nucleotides are TGTGCCAGTAGAAAACAGGGGCAGGGTAATTCACCCCTCCACTTT. It codes for CASRKQGQGNSPLHF.

V and J are TRBV5-6 and TRBJ1-3, with D tentatively TRBD1 (6 bases). The V end was cut by 3 bases, the J end by 4 bases, with 17 bases between. This CDR3 has 16 residues. Germline assignment: CDR1 SGHDT and CDR2 YYEEEE. The CDR3 bases are TGTGCCAGCAGCTCTGGAGGGGGGCCGACGGGAAACACCATATATTTT. Translation gives CASSSGGGPTGNTIYF.

The gene calls are TRBV6-5 and TRBJ2-7, with D tentatively TRBD1 or TRBD2 (5 bases each). The V end lost 2 bases, the J end lost 3 bases, and 8 bases lay between the germline ends. The CDR3 is 13 amino acids. From germline, CDR1 is MNHEY and CDR2 SVGAGI. The CDR3 loop reads CASSYEGFYEQYF. CDR3 DNA sequence: TGTGCCAGCAGTTACGAGGGGTTCTACGAGCAGTACTTC.

The chain carries TRBV30 and TRBJ1-4, with 11 bases aligning to TRBD1. V lost 0 bases to trimming and J lost 6 bases; unmatched junction nucleotides: 3. CDR1 is GTSNPN, CDR2 SVGIG, per germline (reference sequence). The CDR3 has 15 amino acids. CDR3 region: CAWSVGTGGHEKLFF. CDR3 bases: TGTGCCTGGAGTGTAGGGACAGGGGGACATGAAAAACTGTTTTTT.

V and J are TRBV5-1 and TRBJ2-4, with TRBD1 identical over 7 bases. The CDR3 totals 13 residues. Per the germline V gene, CDR1 is SGHRS and CDR2 is YFSETQ. The junction had 6 bases not matched to a gene; V was cut back by 4 bases and J by 8 bases. The CDR3, as DNA: TGCGCCAGCAGCGATACAGGGGTGGACATTCAGTACTTC. Its translation is CASSDTGVDIQYF.

V gene TRBV6-5 combines with J gene TRBJ1-1; tentative D call: TRBD1 (6 bases). The V gene lost 7 bases and the J gene lost 0 bases, with 12 bases spanning the gap. The CDR3 length is 14 residues. Germline CDR1 and CDR2: MNHEY and SVGAGI. As DNA, the CDR3 is TGTGCCAGCAACGGACAGACCATGAACACTGAAGCTTTCTTT. Translated: CASNGQTMNTEAFF.

As to this clone: Additional DNA sequences in this sample encode the identical CDR3. The V gene is TRBV19, the J gene TRBJ1-2; 8 bases agree with TRBD1. The CDR3 consists of 13 residues. Trimming at V came to 5 bases and at J to 4 bases, leaving 3 bases not matched to a gene. Germline lookup yields CDR1 LNHDA and CDR2 SQIVND (reference sequence). This CDR3 reads CASSPDRGYGYTF. In DNA form, the CDR3 reads TGTGCCAGTAGTCCTGACAGGGGCTATGGCTACACCTTC.

The V call is TRBV19, the J call TRBJ1-1, with D hard to call. This CDR3 comprises 14 residues. Trimming shortened V by 0 bases and J by 1 base, and 6 bases separated the two germline ends. The V gene's germline CDR1 is LNHDA and CDR2 SQIVND (reference sequence). The DNA for the CDR3 is TGTGCCAGTAGTATAGACGGACCGAACACTGAAGCTTTCTTT. Translating it yields CASSIDGPNTEAFF.

This rearrangement joins TRBV29-1 to TRBJ1-2; D gene ambiguous. Per the germline V gene, CDR1 is SQVTM and CDR2 is ANQGSEA. With 0 bases removed from V and 5 bases from J, the gap between germline ends came to 13 bases. This CDR3 is built from 14 residues. The CDR3, as DNA: TGCAGCGTTGAAGATGAGAGGAAGAAGTATGGCTACACCTTC. This encodes CSVEDERKKYGYTF.

V and J are TRBV6-1 and TRBJ1-1; a weak D match, TRBD1 (6 bases). The length of the CDR3 is 14 residues. Germline CDR1 reads MNHNS; CDR2 reads SASEGT. The V gene lost 5 bases and the J gene lost 1 base, with 11 bases spanning the gap. CDR3: CASSRQVQNTEAFF. CDR3 bases: TGTGCCAGCAGTAGACAGGTCCAGAACACTGAAGCTTTCTTT.

This clone has more than one count but fewer than ten. The chain combines TRBV4-2 with TRBJ1-2, with 10 positions matching TRBD1. With V trimmed by 2 bases and J by 4 bases, 7 bases remained unmatched. Germline V CDR1 and CDR2: LGHNA, YNFKEQ. CDR3 length: 16 amino acids. DNA for the CDR3: TGTGCCAGCAGCCAACAAAGACAGGGGGCTGGCTATGGCTACACCTTC. Protein: CASSQQRQGAGYGYTF.

The chain carries TRBV28 and TRBJ2-5, with 10 bases identical to TRBD1. The germline V gene has CDR1 MDHEN and CDR2 SYDVKM. The CDR3 is 19 residues long. V lost 8 bases, J lost 5 bases, and 23 bases stayed unmatched. The CDR3 loop is CASPAGAPLDRGHKETQYF. CDR3 coding DNA: TGTGCCAGCCCCGCTGGGGCCCCCCTCGACAGGGGGCATAAGGAGACCCAGTACTTC.

The V call is TRBV6-6, the J call TRBJ2-2, with TRBD1 identical over 7 bases. This CDR3 is 15 amino acids long. The germline gives CDR1 MNHNY, CDR2 SVGAGI (reference sequence). Unmatched junction bases numbered 4, after V lost 5 bases and J lost 1 base. The CDR3 loop reads CASSPPGGNTGELFF. The CDR3 DNA reads as TGTGCCAGCAGTCCACCAGGGGGGAACACCGGGGAGCTGTTTTTT.

CDR3 nucleotides: TGTGCCAGCAGTTACCAGAGCGAGGAGACCCAGTACTTC. It is translated as CASSYQSEETQYF. The chain is built from TRBV6-5 and TRBJ2-5; D gene ambiguous. Looked up from germline, CDR1 is MNHEY and CDR2 is SVGAGI. CDR3 length equals 13 residues. V shed 2 bases and J shed 5 bases, with 9 bases lying between them.

This chain's CDR3 is CASSPSGTYEYF. In nucleotides, the CDR3 is TGTGCCAGCAGCCCTTCCGGGACATACGAGTACTTC. The chain uses TRBV6-5 and TRBJ2-4; a weak D match, TRBD1 (6 bases). Per germline, CDR1 MNHEY and CDR2 SVGAGI. Trimming removed 6 bases from V and 14 bases from J, with 17 bases in between. The CDR3 spans 12 residues.

V gene TRBV5-1 combines with J gene TRBJ1-4; D is undetermined. The CDR3 is 15 amino acids. V dropped 4 bases and J dropped 5 bases, with 15 bases sitting between them. The germline gives CDR1 SGHRS, CDR2 YFSETQ. Here the CDR3 DNA reads TGCGCCAGCAGCCCCGAGGGCAGGCCGAATGAAAAACTGTTTTTT. Translating gives CASSPEGRPNEKLFF. Full variable domain (rest looked up from reference TRBV5-1 and TRBJ1-4): KAGVTQTPRYLIKTRGQQVTLSCSPISGHRSVSWYQQTPGQGLQFLFEYFSETQRNKGNFPGRFSGRQFSNSRSEMNVSTLELGDSALYLCASSPEGRPNEKLFFGSGTQLSVL.

This chain joins TRBV5-4 and TRBJ2-1, with D perhaps TRBD2 (6 bases). Trimming took 0 bases from V and 7 from J, leaving 20 bases between them. The germline V gene has CDR1 SGHNT and CDR2 YYREEE (reference sequence). The CDR3 is 17 residues long. CDR3 residues: CASSLDFGGALSNEQFF. The CDR3 DNA is TGTGCCAGCAGCTTGGATTTTGGAGGGGCTCTTTCGAATGAGCAGTTCTTC.

This chain links TRBV7-9 with TRBJ2-7; 8 nucleotides agree with TRBD2. The length of the CDR3 is 14 residues. J lost 5 bases, V lost 6 bases, and 9 bases had no gene match. Germline V gene lookup returns CDR1 SEHNR and CDR2 FQNEAQ (reference sequence). Written as DNA, the CDR3 is TGTGCCAGCAGGGGGGGACTAGTCGTCAACGAGCAGTACTTC. This translates into CASRGGLVVNEQYF.

The V and J genes are TRBV7-8 and TRBJ2-1; 7 bases map to TRBD2. Germline trimming cut 5 bases from V and 3 bases from J; bases unmatched to any gene: 7. CDR3 length equals 15 residues. Looked up from germline, CDR1 is SGHVS and CDR2 is FQNEAQ. CDR3 nucleotide sequence: TGTGCCAGCAGCCGAGTGGGAGGGGACTACAATGAGCAGTTCTTC. It yields the protein CASSRVGGDYNEQFF. The variable domain in full, completed from reference TRBV7-8 and TRBJ2-1, reads GAGVSQSPRYKVAKRGQDVALRCDPISGHVSLFWYQQALGQGPEFLTYFQNEAQLDKSGLPSDRFFAERPEGSVSTLKIQRTQQEDSAVYLCASSRVGGDYNEQFFGPGTRLTVL.

The J gene is TRBJ2-3, the V gene TRBV2; 11 bases line up with TRBD1. The V and J ends lost 5 bases and 4 bases, in that order; junction bases with no gene match: 5. Germline V CDR1 and CDR2: SNHLY, FYNNEI. The CDR3 spans 15 residues. Here the CDR3 reads CASSRTGGASDTQYF. CDR3 bases: TGTGCCAGCAGTCGGACAGGGGGCGCCTCAGATACGCAGTATTTT.

Concerning this clone: The sample holds other DNA sequences that translate to the same CDR3. The V call is TRBV29-1, the J call TRBJ1-1, with D uncertain. Trimming pared 6 bases from V and 0 bases from J, leaving 11 bases between. CDR3 length equals 13 residues. Germline values: CDR1 SQVTM, CDR2 ANQGSEA. The CDR3 DNA reads as TGCAGCGTGACCGGACGGATGAACACTGAAGCTTTCTTT. It specifies CSVTGRMNTEAFF.